Described below is a single T cell receptor beta chain sequence and its context. The germline CDR1 and CDR2 sequences are LNHDA and SQIVND (reference sequence). The V gene lost 5 bases and the J gene lost 2 bases, with 16 bases spanning the gap. CDR3 length: 15 residues. The study ran its PCR with 60 Vbeta and 13 Jbeta primers. Method: immunoSEQ multiplex PCR; TCRdb's copy keeps in-frame clones and lacks some. The sample holds around 130,000 clones, about 76% seen once. The data belong to a study of cytomegalovirus exposure and HLA in healthy donors. Sequencing was carried out using PBMCs. The chain combines TRBV19 with TRBJ2-7; D gene uncertain. This clonotype was sampled from a man aged 35-49 years in good health and CMV-seropositive. CDR3 sequence reads: CASSPGAVDPYEQYF. The CDR3 region has the DNA TGTGCCAGTAGTCCAGGTGCCGTCGACCCCTACGAGCAGTACTTC.